Below, one T cell receptor (beta chain) is given with its context. The antigen is not known. A read error may explain this, as a much larger clone is one base away. TCRdb redid the calling of the PCR reads with MiXCR, one entry per CDR3 protein. This table has about 40,000 distinct CDR3 sequences, more than 20% appearing once. This specimen belongs to a study of molecular identifiers for immune sequencing clone quantification. Study outcomes and limitations: Identical barcode-sharing TCR molecules could lead to underestimated sizes for highly expanded clones.

In germline, CDR1 is SGDLS, CDR2 YYNGEE. This CDR3 region has 16 residues. With 0 bases removed from V and 2 bases from J, the gap between germline ends came to 15 bases. The clonotype comes from a human donor in good health. Some libraries in this study had Jurkat cell RNA spiked in. V is TRBV9 and J is TRBJ2-7; D unclear. Sequenced input: naive CD8+ T cells from blood, with Jurkat cell RNA spiked in. Sample subset: FACS-sorted CD8+CD4-CCR7+CD45RA+ naive T cells. In DNA form, the CDR3 reads TGTGCCAGCAGCGTAGATATAGCTAGAGGCACCTACGAGCAGTACTTC. Its translation: CASSVDIARGTYEQYF.